Following are 9 T cell receptor beta chains from one sample sequenced in a study of T cell changes during pregnancy in multiple sclerosis. Assay: immunoSEQ multiplex PCR; the TCRdb copy retains only in-frame clones and omits some. The sample has about 97,000 clones, 90% seen once. This material consisted of peripheral blood, taken in the second trimester of pregnancy. Source of these receptors: a female donor in good health, enrolled as a control in a pregnancy study.

The J gene is TRBJ2-1, the V gene TRBV5-1; D not certain. Trimming cost V 1 base and J 7 bases, with 15 bases left between them. The CDR3 totals 15 residues. Germline CDR1 and CDR2: SGHRS and YFSETQ. The CDR3 reads CASSLRAPGANEQFF. The CDR3 DNA is TGCGCCAGCAGCTTGCGAGCCCCCGGTGCGAATGAGCAGTTCTTC.

CDR3 DNA sequence: TGTGCCAGCAGCTCTGAGAACTATGGCTACACCTTC. It codes for CASSSENYGYTF. J is TRBJ1-2 and V is TRBV7-6, with D hard to call. The germline gives CDR1 SGHVS, CDR2 FNYEAQ. V lost 4 bases and J 2 bases, leaving 5 bases between the germline ends. This CDR3 is 12 amino acids long.

The chain carries TRBV18 and TRBJ1-2; the match to TRBD1 covers 7 bases. The trim removed 4 bases at V and 8 bases at J, leaving 13 bases unmatched. Per the germline V gene, CDR1 is KGHSH and CDR2 is LQKENI. This CDR3 spans 15 amino acids. The CDR3 nucleotides read TGTGCCAGCTCACAAACCGCCGAGACAGGGCTAGGCTACACCTTC. Translating it yields CASSQTAETGLGYTF.

The chain links TRBV19 to TRBJ1-2; 8 bases are a match to TRBD1. The length of the CDR3 is 17 residues. In germline, CDR1 is LNHDA, CDR2 SQIVND (reference sequence). Germline trimming cut 5 bases from V and 4 bases from J; bases unmatched to any gene: 15. CDR3 amino acids: CASSVDRAWAPVYGYTF. For the CDR3, the DNA is TGTGCCAGTAGTGTGGACAGGGCTTGGGCCCCTGTCTATGGCTACACCTTC.

Written as DNA, the CDR3 is TGTGCCAGCAGCTCCCGACTAGCGGGAGGCGGAGATACGCAGTATTTT. This gives the protein CASSSRLAGGGDTQYF. The rearrangement uses TRBV7-2 and TRBJ2-3, with TRBD2 identical over 13 bases. Trimming at V came to 4 bases and at J to 5 bases, leaving 6 bases not matched to a gene. The CDR3 length is 16 residues. Germline CDR1 reads SGHTA; CDR2 reads FQGNSA.

The V and J genes are TRBV6-6 and TRBJ2-1, with 12 bases matching TRBD2. Trimming took 5 bases from V and 6 from J; bases not matched to a gene: 2. Germline CDR1 and CDR2: MNHNY and SVGAGI (reference sequence). The CDR3 covers 14 residues. CDR3 coding DNA: TGTGCCAGCAGTCTAGCGGGGGGGCCCAATGAGCAGTTCTTC. Amino acid sequence: CASSLAGGPNEQFF.

The chain couples TRBV2 to TRBJ1-2; D may be TRBD1 (5 bases). The CDR3 has 13 residues. Germline CDR1 SNHLY, CDR2 FYNNEI. Trimming left V 6 bases short and J 2 bases short, with 10 bases between. DNA of the CDR3: TGTGCCAGCAGGGGAGGGGCCAACTATGGCTACACCTTC. It translates to CASRGGANYGYTF.

The rearrangement uses TRBV6-4 and TRBJ1-2, with TRBD1 matching 9 bases. CDR3 length: 16 amino acids. V lost 3 bases, J lost 8 bases, and 13 bases stayed unmatched. In germline, CDR1 is MRHNA, CDR2 SNTAGT. The CDR3 region has the DNA TGTGCCAGCAGTGAAGGGATTGCGGGGACAGGGTCCGGCTACACCTTC. This gives the protein CASSEGIAGTGSGYTF.

The chain combines TRBV6-5 with TRBJ1-6; a weak D match, TRBD1 (6 bases). Germline V CDR1 and CDR2: MNHEY, SVGAGI. The V end lost 3 bases, the J end lost 6 bases, and 12 bases lay between the germline ends. This CDR3 is built from 15 residues. For the CDR3, the DNA is TGTGCCAGCAGTTATTCCCAGGACAGTAATTCACCCCTCCACTTT. Translated: CASSYSQDSNSPLHF.